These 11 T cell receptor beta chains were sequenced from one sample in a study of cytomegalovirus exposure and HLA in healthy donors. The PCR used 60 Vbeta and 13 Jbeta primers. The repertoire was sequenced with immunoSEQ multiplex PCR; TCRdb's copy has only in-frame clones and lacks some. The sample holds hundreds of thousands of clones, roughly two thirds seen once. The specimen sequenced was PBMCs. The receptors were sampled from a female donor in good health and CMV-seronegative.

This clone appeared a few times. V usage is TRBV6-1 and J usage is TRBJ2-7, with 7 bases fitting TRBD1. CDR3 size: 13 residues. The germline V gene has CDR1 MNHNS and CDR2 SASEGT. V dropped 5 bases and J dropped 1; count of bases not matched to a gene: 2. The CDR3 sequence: CASSLDRSYEQYF. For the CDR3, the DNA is TGTGCCAGCAGTTTGGACAGGTCCTACGAGCAGTACTTC.

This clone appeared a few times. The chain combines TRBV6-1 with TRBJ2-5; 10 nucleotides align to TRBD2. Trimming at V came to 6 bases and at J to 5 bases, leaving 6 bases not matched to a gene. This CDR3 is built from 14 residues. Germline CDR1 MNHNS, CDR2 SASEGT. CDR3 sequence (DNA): TGTGCCAGCAGACAAAGCGGGAGGGGTGAGACCCAGTACTTC. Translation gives CASRQSGRGETQYF.

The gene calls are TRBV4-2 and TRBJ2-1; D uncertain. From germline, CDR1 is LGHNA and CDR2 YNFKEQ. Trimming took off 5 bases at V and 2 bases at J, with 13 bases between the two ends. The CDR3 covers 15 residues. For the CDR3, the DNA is TGTGCCAGCAGCTACGACGGCGGAGCCTACAATGAGCAGTTCTTC. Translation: CASSYDGGAYNEQFF.

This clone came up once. In DNA form, the CDR3 reads TGCGCCAGCAGTATTGGCCCTAGCACAGATACGCAGTATTTT. It encodes CASSIGPSTDTQYF. The rearrangement links TRBV5-1 to TRBJ2-3; D uncertain. The germline V gene has CDR1 SGHRS and CDR2 YFSETQ. This CDR3 is 14 amino acids long. Trimming pared 5 bases from V and 0 bases from J, leaving 10 bases between.

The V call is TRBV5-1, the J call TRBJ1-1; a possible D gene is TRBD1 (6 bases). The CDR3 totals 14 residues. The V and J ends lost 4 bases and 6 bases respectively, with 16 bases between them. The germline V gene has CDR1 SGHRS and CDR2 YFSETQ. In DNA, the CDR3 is TGCGCCAGCAGCACCGGCCAACAGGGCTCTGAAGCTTTCTTT. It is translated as CASSTGQQGSEAFF. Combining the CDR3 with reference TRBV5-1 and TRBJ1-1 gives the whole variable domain KAGVTQTPRYLIKTRGQQVTLSCSPISGHRSVSWYQQTPGQGLQFLFEYFSETQRNKGNFPGRFSGRQFSNSRSEMNVSTLELGDSALYLCASSTGQQGSEAFFGQGTRLTVV.

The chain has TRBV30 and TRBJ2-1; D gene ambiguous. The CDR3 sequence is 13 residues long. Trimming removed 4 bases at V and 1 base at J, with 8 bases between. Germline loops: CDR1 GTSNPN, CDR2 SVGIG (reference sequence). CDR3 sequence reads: CAWTAASYNEQFF. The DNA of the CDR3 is TGTGCCTGGACGGCGGCATCCTACAATGAGCAGTTCTTC.

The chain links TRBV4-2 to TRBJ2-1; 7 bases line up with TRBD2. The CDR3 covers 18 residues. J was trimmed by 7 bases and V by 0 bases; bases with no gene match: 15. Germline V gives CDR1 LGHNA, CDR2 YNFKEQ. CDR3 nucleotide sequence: TGTGCCAGCAGCCAAGAGACCCGACTAGCCGGAAATTTAAATGAGCAGTTCTTC. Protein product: CASSQETRLAGNLNEQFF.

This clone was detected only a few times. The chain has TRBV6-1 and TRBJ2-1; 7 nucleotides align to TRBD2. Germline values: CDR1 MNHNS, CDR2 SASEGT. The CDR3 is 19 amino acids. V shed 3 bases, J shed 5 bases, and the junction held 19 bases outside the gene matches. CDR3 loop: CASSDPKAGVGRRNNEQFF. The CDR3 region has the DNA TGTGCCAGCAGTGATCCCAAGGCGGGGGTCGGGAGGCGGAACAATGAGCAGTTCTTC.

Here the CDR3 reads CSVDPTGFSVNEQFF. Written as DNA, the CDR3 is TGCAGCGTTGACCCGACAGGGTTTTCCGTCAATGAGCAGTTCTTC. The V call is TRBV29-1, the J call TRBJ2-1, with 7 bases matching TRBD1. V dropped 3 bases and J dropped 6; count of bases not matched to a gene: 11. There are 15 residues in the CDR3. Germline CDR1 reads SQVTM; CDR2 reads ANQGSEA.

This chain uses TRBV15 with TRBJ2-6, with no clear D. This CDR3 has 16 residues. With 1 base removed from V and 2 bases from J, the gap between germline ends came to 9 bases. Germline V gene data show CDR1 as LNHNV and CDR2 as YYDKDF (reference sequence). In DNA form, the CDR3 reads TGTGCCACCAGCAGAGGGGTCGACACTGGGGCCAACGTCCTGACTTTC. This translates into CATSRGVDTGANVLTF.

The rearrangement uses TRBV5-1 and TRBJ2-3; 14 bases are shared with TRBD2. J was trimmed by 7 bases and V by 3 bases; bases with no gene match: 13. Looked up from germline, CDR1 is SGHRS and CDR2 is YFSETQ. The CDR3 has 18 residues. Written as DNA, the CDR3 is TGCGCCAGCAGCTCAGGACTAGCGGGAGGTCCCTATGGGAATACGCAGTATTTT. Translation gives CASSSGLAGGPYGNTQYF.